The TCR beta chain under discussion was sequenced for a study of a mutant IDH1 vaccine in newly diagnosed glioma. The overall study: Investigators started vaccination 4-6 weeks after radiotherapy alone, or with temozolomide cycles. Most patients had radiochemotherapy with temozolomide before enrollment; others had one alone. Study-wide findings and caveats: Pseudoprogression appears to have had no connection to changes in top peripheral T cell clonotypes.

The germline CDR1 and CDR2 sequences are SEHNR and FQNEAQ (reference sequence). The CDR3 loop spans 14 amino acids. V dropped 1 base and J dropped 5 bases, with 11 bases sitting between them. Turning to this clone: Its antigen is unknown.

Time point specified: week 11, during vaccination. Vaccine doses each comprised 300 ug of mutant IDH1 20-mer peptide, with topical imiquimod. Clones were read by immunoSEQ multiplex PCR, and TCRdb kept only the in-frame ones, dropping some. The sample lists some 120,000 clones, roughly 75% occurring once. The TCR sequence derives from a man aged 40-49 years with glioma. This rearrangement joins TRBV7-9 to TRBJ2-5; a weak D match, TRBD2 (6 bases). The sequences come from PBMCs, collected from a glioma patient whose treatment included an IDH1 peptide vaccine. The CDR3 here is CASSLGRLVETQYF. The CDR3 coding sequence is TGTGCCAGCAGCTTAGGAAGACTAGTCGAGACCCAGTACTTC.